Listed here are 22 T cell receptor beta chains from one sample, sequenced in a study of glioma-infiltrating T cells after dendritic cell vaccination. The time point here: after dendritic cell vaccination, including at tumor progression/relapse. Assay: immunoSEQ multiplex PCR; the TCRdb copy retains only in-frame clones and omits some. The sample shows about 82,000 clones, 83% of them seen only once. The sample here was blood, taken after dendritic cell vaccination. The receptors come from a human donor with glioblastoma.

V gene TRBV7-9 combines with J gene TRBJ2-1, with TRBD2 as a possible D gene (5 bases). The germline gives CDR1 SEHNR, CDR2 FQNEAQ (reference sequence). V lost 6 bases and J lost 0, with 12 bases in between. The CDR3 contains 15 residues. CDR3 DNA sequence: TGTGCCAGCAGTTCCGGGGAAATCTCCTACAATGAGCAGTTCTTC. It encodes CASSSGEISYNEQFF.

J is TRBJ1-2 and V is TRBV6-1, with 7 bases fitting TRBD1. With 6 bases clipped from V and 6 bases from J, the junction kept 7 bases outside the gene matches. Looked up from germline, CDR1 is MNHNS and CDR2 is SASEGT. The CDR3 totals 13 residues. The CDR3 is CASRETGLDGYTF. The CDR3 DNA is TGTGCCAGCAGAGAGACAGGGTTGGATGGCTACACCTTC.

This clone was detected once. The rearrangement joins TRBV5-1 to TRBJ2-3, with a possible D match to TRBD1 (5 bases). This CDR3 contains 15 residues. Germline V CDR1 and CDR2: SGHRS, YFSETQ. Trimming cost V 0 bases and J 5 bases, with 13 bases left between them. The CDR3 coding sequence is TGCGCCAGCAGCTTGGCAGGAAGCGACAGAGATACGCAGTATTTT. This translates into CASSLAGSDRDTQYF.

The chain is built from TRBV19 and TRBJ1-2; D is undetermined. The CDR3 has 13 amino acids. CDR1 is LNHDA and CDR2 is SQIVND in the germline V gene (reference sequence). Trimming took off 3 bases at V and 8 bases at J, with 13 bases between the two ends. CDR3 DNA: TGTGCCAGTAGTATTGGCGGAGCGAGAGGCTACACCTTC. Its protein is CASSIGGARGYTF.

The chain couples TRBV25-1 to TRBJ1-5; D possibly corresponds to TRBD1 (6 bases). Germline CDR1 is MGHDK and CDR2 is SYGVNS. The CDR3 is 15 residues long. V lost 4 bases and J 2 bases, leaving 12 bases between the germline ends. The CDR3: CASSAGDGGNQPQHF. In DNA form, the CDR3 reads TGTGCCAGCAGTGCAGGGGATGGCGGCAATCAGCCCCAGCATTTT.

The rearrangement uses TRBV9 and TRBJ1-1, with D hard to call. This CDR3 spans 15 amino acids. CDR1 SGDLS and CDR2 YYNGEE come from the germline V gene. Trimming removed 0 bases at V and 0 bases at J, with 9 bases between. Here the CDR3 reads CASSVGSGMNTEAFF. CDR3 bases: TGTGCCAGCAGCGTAGGTAGCGGAATGAACACTGAAGCTTTCTTT. The variable domain in full, completed from reference TRBV9 and TRBJ1-1, reads DSGVTQTPKHLITATGQRVTLRCSPRSGDLSVYWYQQSLDQGLQFLIQYYNGEERAKGNILERFSAQQFPDLHSELNLSSLELGDSALYFCASSVGSGMNTEAFFGQGTRLTVV.

The rearrangement links TRBV9 to TRBJ1-6; D is uncertain. Trimming took 1 base from V and 8 from J, leaving 10 bases between them. CDR1 is SGDLS, CDR2 YYNGEE, per germline. This CDR3 has 14 amino acids. The CDR3 nucleotides read TGTGCCAGCAGCGTAATAACTTCGGATTCACCCCTCCACTTT. It specifies CASSVITSDSPLHF.

V and J are TRBV30 and TRBJ2-1; TRBD2 agrees at 13 bases. The CDR3 totals 15 residues. The junction had 5 bases not matched to a gene; V was cut back by 5 bases and J by 4 bases. CDR1 is GTSNPN, CDR2 SVGIG, per germline (reference sequence). The CDR3 protein is CAWDTSGGAYNEQFF. The CDR3 coding sequence is TGTGCCTGGGATACTAGCGGGGGGGCATACAATGAGCAGTTCTTC.

The chain links TRBV7-6 to TRBJ1-1, with unresolved D. Per germline, CDR1 SGHVS and CDR2 FNYEAQ. The CDR3 length is 12 residues. Trimming removed 2 bases from V and 8 bases from J, with 9 bases in between. DNA for the CDR3: TGTGCCAGCAGCTTATGGGCAGAGGAAGCTTTCTTT. Translating gives CASSLWAEEAFF.

This chain uses TRBV29-1 with TRBJ2-5, with D maybe TRBD2 (7 bases). Germline CDR1 is SQVTM and CDR2 is ANQGSEA. V gave up 8 bases and J gave up 3 bases, with 13 bases separating them. This CDR3 is 12 amino acids long. The CDR3 coding sequence is TGCAGCTCTGAAGGGGGGGAAGAGACCCAGTACTTC. It specifies CSSEGGEETQYF.

The count of this clone is one. V usage is TRBV7-2 and J usage is TRBJ1-4, with 7 bases aligning to TRBD1. Germline V gene data show CDR1 as SGHTA and CDR2 as FQGNSA. V shed 7 bases and J 0 bases; nucleotides not matched to a gene: 2. There are 14 residues in the CDR3. The CDR3 coding sequence is TGTGCCAGCACGGGGACAGCAACTAATGAAAAACTGTTTTTT. Protein sequence: CASTGTATNEKLFF.

This chain connects TRBV9 to TRBJ1-4; D is undetermined. The CDR3 totals 14 residues. Germline assignment: CDR1 SGDLS and CDR2 YYNGEE. V shed 4 bases and J shed 3 bases, with 10 bases lying between them. Here the CDR3 DNA reads TGTGCCAGCAGCCCCCGGACTGCTAATGAAAAACTGTTTTTT. Its translation: CASSPRTANEKLFF.

The count of this clone is one. J is TRBJ2-1 and V is TRBV4-3; 9 bases are a match to TRBD1. With V trimmed by 0 bases and J by 6 bases, 9 bases remained unmatched. The CDR3 length is 17 residues. CDR1 and CDR2 from the germline V gene are LGHNA and YSLEER. The chain's CDR3 is CASSQDSGTGTSNEQFF. CDR3 DNA: TGCGCCAGCAGCCAAGACTCGGGGACAGGGACATCCAATGAGCAGTTCTTC.

This clone has only one observation. The chain recombines TRBV19 with TRBJ1-1, with TRBD1 as a possible D gene (6 bases). V was pared by 1 base and J by 3 bases, with 12 bases between. CDR3 length: 15 residues. The germline V gene encodes CDR1 LNHDA and CDR2 SQIVND (reference sequence). The CDR3 protein is CASSIAWQGYTEAFF. In nucleotides, the CDR3 is TGTGCCAGTAGTATAGCGTGGCAGGGGTACACTGAAGCTTTCTTT.

J is TRBJ1-4 and V is TRBV19, with TRBD1 matching over 7 bases. V dropped 5 bases and J dropped 2; count of bases not matched to a gene: 8. The length of the CDR3 is 16 residues. Germline V gene lookup returns CDR1 LNHDA and CDR2 SQIVND (reference sequence). This CDR3 is CASSADRPATNEKLFF. CDR3 nucleotide sequence: TGTGCCAGTAGTGCGGACAGGCCCGCGACTAATGAAAAACTGTTTTTT.

The chain uses TRBV2 and TRBJ2-7, with D maybe TRBD2 (5 bases). Germline loops: CDR1 SNHLY, CDR2 FYNNEI. The CDR3 loop spans 15 amino acids. V lost 7 bases, J lost 0 bases, and 16 bases lay in between. As DNA, the CDR3 is TGTGCCAGCACCCGGGAAGGATTGAGCTCCTACGAGCAGTACTTC. Residues: CASTREGLSSYEQYF. Drawing the rest from reference TRBV2 and TRBJ2-7, the complete variable domain is EPEVTQTPSHQVTQMGQEVILRCVPISNHLYFYWYRQILGQKVEFLVSFYNNEISEKSEIFDDQFSVERPDGSNFTLKIRSTKLEDSAMYFCASTREGLSSYEQYFGPGTRLTVT.

A remark on this clone: At the DNA level, this CDR3 is encoded by other sequences in the same sample as well. V is TRBV2 and J is TRBJ1-6, with 9 bases fitting TRBD1. The CDR3 covers 14 residues. Trimming at V came to 4 bases and at J to 6 bases, leaving 1 base not matched to a gene. Germline loops: CDR1 SNHLY, CDR2 FYNNEI. This CDR3 is CASSVGQGNSPLHF. The CDR3 DNA follows: TGTGCCAGCAGTGTGGGACAGGGTAATTCACCCCTCCACTTT.

This chain connects TRBV6-6 to TRBJ1-5, with 7 bases that match TRBD1. The CDR3 spans 16 residues. V was clipped by 6 bases and J by 1 base; unmatched bases: 9. The germline gives CDR1 MNHNY, CDR2 SVGAGI (reference sequence). Here the CDR3 DNA reads TGTGCCAGCAGCCCTCCACAGGGGATAAGCAATCAGCCCCAGCATTTT. This sequence encodes CASSPPQGISNQPQHF.

The chain recombines TRBV6-4 with TRBJ1-2; D might be TRBD1 (6 bases). CDR3 length: 13 amino acids. Trimming took 11 bases from V and 8 from J, leaving 21 bases between them. CDR1 is MRHNA, CDR2 SNTAGT, per germline. The CDR3 protein is CAPKGVGLEGYTF. For the CDR3, the DNA is TGTGCCCCGAAGGGGGTAGGGTTAGAGGGCTACACCTTC.

Only one count was recorded for this clone. The DNA is omitted, as the CDR3 cannot be located on it reliably, and the CDR3 follows TCRdb's listing. V usage is TRBV12-5 and J usage is TRBJ2-3; the table's D gene call, TRBD1, was not cross checked with the DNA. Germline CDR1 LGHNT, CDR2 FRNRAP. The CDR3 numbers 15 amino acids, ends counted. The CDR3 here is CASGFLAGDTDTQYF.

The rearrangement joins TRBV7-2 to TRBJ1-2; 9 bases fit TRBD1. The V and J ends lost 4 bases and 6 bases, in that order; junction bases with no gene match: 9. The CDR3 has 15 residues. Per the germline V gene, CDR1 is SGHTA and CDR2 is FQGNSA. CDR3 loop: CASSSRDRAWDGYTF. In DNA form, the CDR3 reads TGTGCCAGCAGCTCCCGGGACAGGGCTTGGGATGGCTACACCTTC.

The chain recombines TRBV6-1 with TRBJ1-2; no definite D call. V was cut by 5 bases and J by 4 bases, with 17 bases left in between. The germline V gene has CDR1 MNHNS and CDR2 SASEGT. The CDR3 runs 15 residues. The CDR3, as DNA: TGTGCCAGCAGTCTCCAGAGGGCCGCGACCTATGGCTACACCTTC. Its translation: CASSLQRAATYGYTF.